The text below deals with one TCR beta chain. This receptor's antigen is unknown. The record has no base qualities; no much larger clone is one base away. TCRbeta CDR3 regions were amplified from genomic DNA by means of the immunoSEQ Assay, a bias-controlled multiplex PCR. As for how the authors treated the data: Within the assay, amplification of reference gene primers was used to estimate how many nucleated cells each sample contained. Sequence reads were collapsed and filtered to measure the absolute abundance of every unique TCRbeta CDR3 rearrangement. Productive Simpson clonality was computed per sample as the square root of Simpson's diversity index over productive rearrangements. Sourced from immuneACCESS, this table was stored by TCRdb with only in-frame sequences that have V and J called. A share of the clones is absent; for the studies checked, an unresolved V gene accounts for under half, and the remainder has no known explanation. The DNA was the basis for D and trimming; V, J and clone size are from that table. The sample table lists a few hundred thousand clones, around 83% of them with a count of one. The ten largest clones represent 6.8% of the sample.

The data are from a study of blood T cell repertoires in COVID-19 (TCRdb year 2020). General notes on the study: The collaborator samples originated in the United States, Italy and Spain and spanned the acute and convalescent phases of COVID-19. Where HLA class I and class II types were available, the types were taken from metadata supplied by the sample provider, not from assay-based typing. The sample metadata nearly always contained a de-identified subject ID, COVID-19 status, age in years and sex. A freely available public database, intended as a resource for researchers studying the immune response to SARS-CoV-2, is where the repertoires were released. Subjects who had been exposed to COVID-19, were actively infected with it, or had recovered from it provided the deeply sampled blood TCRbeta repertoires that made up the dataset. The samples were drawn from two sources: the first 160 participants of the ongoing ImmuneRACE study, and fewer than 1,500 subjects contributed by 6 global collaborators. The prospective study material was composed of cDNA or gDNA derived from T cells, B-cell-depleted T cells, or PBMCs.

At the junction V is shortened by 5 bases and J by 5 bases, with 11 bases in between. The CDR3 sequence holds 13 residues, the cysteine and phenylalanine included. Here the CDR3 DNA is all that survives: 39 bases in frame from base 1. The germline V gene gives CDR1 as SGHTA and CDR2 as FQGNSA. Overall study results and their limits: How much clinical and demographic metadata was included differed by source and by participant, and the metadata was provided uncurated.

In the prospective study, participants were 18 to 89 years old, resided in under 30 geographic areas of the United States, and were enrolled through a virtual design. In the prospective study, participants were assigned to cohorts based on the clinical history participants reported in a screening survey and a study questionnaire. Recovered participants in ImmuneRACE Cohort 3 were defined by two consecutive negative NP/OP PCR tests, clearance by a healthcare professional, or resolution of symptoms. Mobile phlebotomists in the prospective study collected whole blood, serum and a nasopharyngeal or oropharyngeal swab from every participant. Over a roughly two-month period, participants in the prospective study had the option of providing additional blood draws and questionnaires. Before DNA extraction, blood samples from the prospective study were shipped at room temperature or frozen.

Sequenced input: PBMCs or T cells enriched from blood (not recorded which). This receptor was taken from a woman aged 40 to 50 who had recovered from COVID-19. The V and J genes are TRBV7-2 and TRBJ2-3; TRBD2 might be the D gene, on 5 matching bases. The DNA reads as follows: TGTGCCAGCAGCCCAAGACGGGAAGATACGCAGTATTTT. The encoded protein is CASSPRREDTQYF.